The rows below give T cell receptor beta chains drawn from one sample of a study of cytomegalovirus exposure and HLA in healthy donors. Using immunoSEQ multiplex PCR, the repertoire was profiled, and TCRdb retains in-frame clones only, with some absent. Counted here are approximately 100,000 clones, over 50% occurring once; the ten biggest clones make up 3% to 5%. Sequencing was carried out using PBMCs. These receptors all stem from a man aged 25-40 years in good health and CMV-seronegative. Both conserved end residues are part of each CDR3. Fields, in order: D gene, V gene, clone size, J gene, CDR3 protein, CDR3 DNA. A D gene is named only where the DNA matches it firmly. Some rows have no size entry. The others give once, few or many, or a class for an expanded clone.

d_gene: NA
v_gene: TRBV14
abundance: NA
j_gene: TRBJ1-6
CDR3aa: CASSQVPGVGSPLHF
CDR3nt: TGTGCCAGCAGCCAAGTACCAGGGGTGGGATCACCCCTCCACTTT

d_gene: TRBD2
v_gene: TRBV7-6
abundance: NA
j_gene: TRBJ2-1
CDR3aa: CASSLVLAGGFDYNEQFF
CDR3nt: TGTGCCAGCAGCTTAGTGCTAGCGGGGGGGTTTGACTACAATGAGCAGTTCTTC

d_gene: TRBD1
v_gene: TRBV12-5
abundance: NA
j_gene: TRBJ1-1
CDR3aa: CASGGQGANTEAFF
CDR3nt: TGTGCTAGTGGGGGACAGGGGGCAAACACTGAAGCTTTCTTT

d_gene: TRBD2
v_gene: TRBV27
abundance: NA
j_gene: TRBJ2-2
CDR3aa: CASSLNPSGGAAGELFF
CDR3nt: TGTGCCAGCAGTTTAAACCCTAGCGGGGGGGCCGCCGGGGAGCTGTTTTTT

d_gene: TRBD1
v_gene: TRBV5-1
abundance: NA
j_gene: TRBJ2-5
CDR3aa: CASSSGKQGASETQYF
CDR3nt: TGCGCCAGCAGCTCTGGAAAACAGGGGGCTTCAGAGACCCAGTACTTC

d_gene: NA
v_gene: TRBV5-8
abundance: once
j_gene: TRBJ2-1
CDR3aa: CASSGPGVRAEQFF
CDR3nt: TGTGCCAGCAGCGGCCCCGGGGTCCGGGCTGAGCAGTTCTTC

d_gene: NA
v_gene: TRBV9
abundance: NA
j_gene: TRBJ2-1
CDR3aa: CASSVSGGTYNEQFF
CDR3nt: TGTGCCAGCAGCGTAAGTGGGGGGACCTACAATGAGCAGTTCTTC

d_gene: TRBD2
v_gene: TRBV29-1
abundance: few
j_gene: TRBJ2-3
CDR3aa: CSVATSGGSTDTQYF
CDR3nt: TGCAGCGTTGCAACTAGCGGGGGGAGCACAGATACGCAGTATTTT

d_gene: TRBD2
v_gene: TRBV14
abundance: few
j_gene: TRBJ2-1
CDR3aa: CASSQLGTSVSDEQFF
CDR3nt: TGTGCCAGCAGCCAATTGGGGACTAGCGTTTCGGATGAGCAGTTCTTC

d_gene: TRBD1
v_gene: TRBV11-2
abundance: few
j_gene: TRBJ2-7
CDR3aa: CASSLTSGTGPHEQYF
CDR3nt: TGTGCCAGCAGTCTTACTTCCGGGACAGGGCCCCACGAGCAGTACTTC

d_gene: TRBD2
v_gene: TRBV30
abundance: NA
j_gene: TRBJ2-5
CDR3aa: CAWRGRAGVVETQYF
CDR3nt: TGTGCCTGGAGAGGTCGGGCGGGAGTGGTGGAGACCCAGTACTTC

d_gene: NA
v_gene: TRBV7-2
abundance: NA
j_gene: TRBJ2-5
CDR3aa: CASSLERETQYF
CDR3nt: TGTGCCAGCAGCTTAGAACGGGAGACCCAGTACTTC

d_gene: NA
v_gene: TRBV7-2
abundance: NA
j_gene: TRBJ1-2
CDR3aa: CASSLDNNYGYTF
CDR3nt: TGTGCCAGCAGCTTAGACAATAACTATGGCTACACCTTC

d_gene: NA
v_gene: TRBV7-9
abundance: NA
j_gene: TRBJ2-3
CDR3aa: CASSLPAGSYNGDTQYF
CDR3nt: TGTGCCAGCAGCTTACCCGCGGGGTCCTACAACGGTGATACGCAGTATTTT

d_gene: NA
v_gene: TRBV15
abundance: few
j_gene: TRBJ1-5
CDR3aa: CATSREYRDNQPQHF
CDR3nt: TGTGCCACCAGCAGAGAATACAGGGATAATCAGCCCCAGCATTTT

d_gene: NA
v_gene: TRBV27
abundance: few
j_gene: TRBJ2-3
CDR3aa: CASSQGLRTDTQYF
CDR3nt: TGTGCCAGCAGTCAGGGACTTCGCACAGATACGCAGTATTTT

d_gene: NA
v_gene: TRBV6-1
abundance: few
j_gene: TRBJ1-1
CDR3aa: CASSELPGMNTEAFF
CDR3nt: TGTGCCAGCAGTGAACTTCCAGGAATGAACACTGAAGCTTTCTTT

d_gene: TRBD1
v_gene: TRBV11-2
abundance: NA
j_gene: TRBJ2-2
CDR3aa: CASSLGFGQATGELFF
CDR3nt: TGTGCCAGCAGCTTAGGTTTCGGACAGGCCACCGGGGAGCTGTTTTTT

d_gene: TRBD1
v_gene: TRBV2
abundance: NA
j_gene: TRBJ2-3
CDR3aa: CASSGDRAFGDTQYF
CDR3nt: TGTGCCAGCAGTGGTGACAGGGCCTTCGGAGATACGCAGTATTTT

d_gene: NA
v_gene: TRBV4-3
abundance: few
j_gene: TRBJ1-2
CDR3aa: CASSQDTSRNGYTF
CDR3nt: TGCGCCAGCAGCCAGGACACCTCCCGGAATGGCTACACCTTC

d_gene: NA
v_gene: TRBV5-4
abundance: NA
j_gene: TRBJ1-1
CDR3aa: CASSLQGSLNTEAFF
CDR3nt: TGTGCCAGCAGCTTACAGGGTTCTCTGAACACTGAAGCTTTCTTT

d_gene: TRBD1
v_gene: TRBV11-2
abundance: few
j_gene: TRBJ2-2
CDR3aa: CASSVRQGVLTGELFF
CDR3nt: TGTGCCAGCAGCGTAAGACAGGGGGTCTTGACCGGGGAGCTGTTTTTT

d_gene: TRBD1
v_gene: TRBV25-1
abundance: NA
j_gene: TRBJ1-6
CDR3aa: CASREMGQGHSPLHF
CDR3nt: TGTGCCAGCAGGGAAATGGGACAGGGACATTCACCCCTCCACTTT

d_gene: TRBD2
v_gene: TRBV6-5
abundance: NA
j_gene: TRBJ2-2
CDR3aa: CASSRSGENTGELFF
CDR3nt: TGTGCCAGCAGCCGAAGCGGGGAGAACACCGGGGAGCTGTTTTTT

d_gene: NA
v_gene: TRBV2
abundance: NA
j_gene: TRBJ1-1
CDR3aa: CASRTSGNTEAFF
CDR3nt: TGTGCCAGCAGGACTTCGGGGAACACTGAAGCTTTCTTT

d_gene: NA
v_gene: TRBV10-3
abundance: once
j_gene: TRBJ2-6
CDR3aa: CAISASDYGNSGANVLTF
CDR3nt: TGTGCCATCAGTGCGTCAGACTATGGTAACTCTGGGGCCAACGTCCTGACTTTC

d_gene: NA
v_gene: TRBV30
abundance: NA
j_gene: TRBJ1-6
CDR3aa: CAWSVLGGHYNSPLHF
CDR3nt: TGTGCCTGGAGTGTACTGGGAGGACACTATAATTCACCCCTCCACTTT

d_gene: NA
v_gene: TRBV9
abundance: few
j_gene: TRBJ1-2
CDR3aa: CASSPRPDRDYGYTF
CDR3nt: TGTGCCAGCAGCCCACGTCCGGACAGAGACTATGGCTACACCTTC

d_gene: NA
v_gene: TRBV5-1
abundance: NA
j_gene: TRBJ2-3
CDR3aa: CASTPREPTDTQYF
CDR3nt: TGCGCCAGCACCCCGAGGGAGCCCACAGATACGCAGTATTTT

d_gene: TRBD1
v_gene: TRBV19
abundance: NA
j_gene: TRBJ1-5
CDR3aa: CASSIKGTGYQPQHF
CDR3nt: TGTGCCAGTAGTATAAAAGGGACAGGGTACCAGCCCCAGCATTTT

d_gene: NA
v_gene: TRBV21-1
abundance: NA
j_gene: TRBJ1-2
CDR3aa: CASSPCGQGLCGYTF
CDR3nt: TGTGCCAGCAGTCCGTGTGGACAGGGACTATGTGGCTACACCTTC

d_gene: TRBD2
v_gene: TRBV29-1
abundance: NA
j_gene: TRBJ2-7
CDR3aa: CSVETSGPYEQYF
CDR3nt: TGCAGCGTTGAAACTAGCGGGCCCTACGAGCAGTACTTC

d_gene: TRBD2
v_gene: TRBV11-2
abundance: NA
j_gene: TRBJ2-2
CDR3aa: CASSPRGPPTGLAGWELFF
CDR3nt: TGTGCCAGCAGCCCCCGAGGACCTCCTACGGGACTAGCGGGATGGGAGCTGTTTTTT

d_gene: TRBD2
v_gene: TRBV5-1
abundance: NA
j_gene: TRBJ2-7
CDR3aa: CASSLGAGVTYEQYF
CDR3nt: TGCGCCAGCAGCTTGGGCGCGGGAGTCACCTACGAGCAGTACTTC

d_gene: NA
v_gene: TRBV25-1
abundance: NA
j_gene: TRBJ2-7
CDR3aa: CAGRGISYEQYF
CDR3nt: TGTGCCGGCAGGGGCATTTCCTACGAGCAGTACTTC

d_gene: TRBD2
v_gene: TRBV11-2
abundance: few
j_gene: TRBJ2-3
CDR3aa: CASSLLAGVPRTQYF
CDR3nt: TGTGCCAGCAGCTTATTGGCGGGGGTCCCCCGTACGCAGTATTTT

d_gene: NA
v_gene: TRBV5-1
abundance: NA
j_gene: TRBJ2-5
CDR3aa: CASSLGRGGPETQYF
CDR3nt: TGCGCCAGCAGCTTGGGTAGAGGGGGTCCGGAGACCCAGTACTTC

d_gene: NA
v_gene: TRBV7-3
abundance: NA
j_gene: TRBJ1-1
CDR3aa: CASSFQGGTKGTEAFF
CDR3nt: TGTGCCAGCAGCTTCCAGGGAGGGACTAAAGGCACTGAAGCTTTCTTT

d_gene: NA
v_gene: TRBV7-9
abundance: NA
j_gene: TRBJ1-2
CDR3aa: CASSLGMKDNHGYTF
CDR3nt: TGTGCCAGCAGCTTAGGGATGAAGGACAATCATGGCTACACCTTC

d_gene: NA
v_gene: TRBV28
abundance: NA
j_gene: TRBJ2-7
CDR3aa: CASRSRAYKRKVSYEQYF
CDR3nt: TGTGCCAGCAGAAGCCGGGCCTACAAGCGGAAGGTTTCCTACGAGCAGTACTTC

d_gene: TRBD1
v_gene: TRBV7-3
abundance: few
j_gene: TRBJ2-5
CDR3aa: CASSSGQGSETQYF
CDR3nt: TGTGCCAGCAGCTCGGGACAGGGGAGTGAGACCCAGTACTTC

d_gene: NA
v_gene: TRBV12-5
abundance: NA
j_gene: TRBJ2-7
CDR3aa: CASGFPGIDSKYF
CDR3nt: TGTGCTAGTGGTTTCCCAGGGATCGATTCCAAGTACTTC

d_gene: TRBD2
v_gene: TRBV29-1
abundance: few
j_gene: TRBJ2-7
CDR3aa: CSGTGTSGDSYEQYF
CDR3nt: TGCAGCGGCACCGGGACTAGCGGGGACTCCTACGAGCAGTACTTC

d_gene: NA
v_gene: TRBV20-1
abundance: few
j_gene: TRBJ2-7
CDR3aa: CSARISYEQYF
CDR3nt: TGCAGTGCTAGGATCAGCTACGAGCAGTACTTC

d_gene: TRBD1
v_gene: TRBV7-8
abundance: NA
j_gene: TRBJ2-4
CDR3aa: CASSAGGQRNIQYF
CDR3nt: TGTGCCAGCAGCGCTGGGGGACAGAGGAACATTCAGTACTTC

d_gene: TRBD2
v_gene: TRBV4-1
abundance: NA
j_gene: TRBJ2-3
CDR3aa: CASSQELAGNTDTQYF
CDR3nt: TGCGCCAGCAGCCAGGAACTAGCGGGAAACACAGATACGCAGTATTTT

d_gene: TRBD1
v_gene: TRBV7-2
abundance: NA
j_gene: TRBJ1-5
CDR3aa: CASKPRGQASNQPQHF
CDR3nt: TGTGCCAGCAAACCTCGAGGACAGGCGTCCAATCAGCCCCAGCATTTT

d_gene: TRBD2
v_gene: TRBV27
abundance: NA
j_gene: TRBJ2-3
CDR3aa: CASSGTSRTDTQYF
CDR3nt: TGTGCCAGCAGTGGGACTAGCCGCACAGATACGCAGTATTTT

d_gene: TRBD1
v_gene: TRBV27
abundance: NA
j_gene: TRBJ2-5
CDR3aa: CASTLSWDRGLQTQYF
CDR3nt: TGTGCCAGCACGCTCTCATGGGACAGGGGGCTCCAGACCCAGTACTTC

d_gene: NA
v_gene: TRBV2
abundance: NA
j_gene: TRBJ2-1
CDR3aa: CASRNRDPTYNEQFF
CDR3nt: TGTGCCAGCAGAAACAGGGACCCCACCTACAATGAGCAGTTCTTC

d_gene: NA
v_gene: TRBV5-1
abundance: few
j_gene: TRBJ1-5
CDR3aa: CASSRDGELNQPQHF
CDR3nt: TGCGCCAGCAGCAGAGACGGAGAACTCAATCAGCCCCAGCATTTT